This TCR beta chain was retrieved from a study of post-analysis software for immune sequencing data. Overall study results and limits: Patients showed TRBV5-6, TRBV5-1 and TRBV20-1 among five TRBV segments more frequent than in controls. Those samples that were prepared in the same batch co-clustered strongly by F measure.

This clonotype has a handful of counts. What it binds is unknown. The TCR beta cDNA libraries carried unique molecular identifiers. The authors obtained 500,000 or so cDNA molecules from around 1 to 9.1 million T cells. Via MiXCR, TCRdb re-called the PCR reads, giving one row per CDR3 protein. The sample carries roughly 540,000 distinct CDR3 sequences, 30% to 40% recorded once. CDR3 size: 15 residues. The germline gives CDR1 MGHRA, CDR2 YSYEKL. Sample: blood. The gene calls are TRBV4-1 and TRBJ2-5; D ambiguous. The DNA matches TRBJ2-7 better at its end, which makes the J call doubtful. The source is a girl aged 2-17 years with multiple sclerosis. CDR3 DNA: TGCGCCAGCAGCCAAGCGGACCGAAGTTCCTACGAGCAGTACTTC. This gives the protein CASSQADRSSYEQYF.